The entry below gives a single TCR beta chain sequence along with its context. Its antigen is as yet unknown. TCRdb keeps only in-frame clones here, not all; method: immunoSEQ multiplex PCR. Here the sample spans fewer than 80,000 clones, approximately 95% being singletons. Only cases whose brain tissue showed the highest T cell transcript signatures were sequenced. These data come from a study of brain T cells in children with intractable seizures. Study results and caveats: Viral specificity was inferred only from CDR3 similarity; HCMV serostatus was unknown.

The specimen comprised peripheral blood, sampled at surgery. This receptor was taken from a boy younger than two with focal cortical dysplasia and intractable seizures.

This CDR3 reads CASSQGLAGGNTQYF. In DNA, the CDR3 is TGTGCCAGCAGCCAAGGACTAGCGGGGGGGAATACGCAGTATTTT. The chain couples TRBV3-1 (or the pseudogene TRBV3-2) to TRBJ2-3; 14 bases align to TRBD2. The germline CDR1 and CDR2 sequences are LGHDT and YNNKEL (reference sequence). J was trimmed by 7 bases and V by 1 base; bases with no gene match: 1. The CDR3 has 15 amino acids.